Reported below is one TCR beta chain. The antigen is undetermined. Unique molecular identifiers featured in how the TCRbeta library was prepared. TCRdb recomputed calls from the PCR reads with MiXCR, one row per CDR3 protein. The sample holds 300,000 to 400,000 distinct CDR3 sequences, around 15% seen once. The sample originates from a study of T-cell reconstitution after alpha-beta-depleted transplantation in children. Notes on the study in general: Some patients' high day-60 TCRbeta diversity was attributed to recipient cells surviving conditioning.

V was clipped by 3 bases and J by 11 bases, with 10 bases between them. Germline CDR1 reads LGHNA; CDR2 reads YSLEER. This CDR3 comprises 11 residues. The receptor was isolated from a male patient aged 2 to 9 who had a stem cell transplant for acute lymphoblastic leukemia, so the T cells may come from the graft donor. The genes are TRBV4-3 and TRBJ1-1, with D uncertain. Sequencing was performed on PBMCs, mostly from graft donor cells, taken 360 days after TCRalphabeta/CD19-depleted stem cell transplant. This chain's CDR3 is CASSHGSGAFF. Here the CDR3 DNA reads TGCGCCAGCAGCCACGGGAGCGGGGCTTTCTTT.